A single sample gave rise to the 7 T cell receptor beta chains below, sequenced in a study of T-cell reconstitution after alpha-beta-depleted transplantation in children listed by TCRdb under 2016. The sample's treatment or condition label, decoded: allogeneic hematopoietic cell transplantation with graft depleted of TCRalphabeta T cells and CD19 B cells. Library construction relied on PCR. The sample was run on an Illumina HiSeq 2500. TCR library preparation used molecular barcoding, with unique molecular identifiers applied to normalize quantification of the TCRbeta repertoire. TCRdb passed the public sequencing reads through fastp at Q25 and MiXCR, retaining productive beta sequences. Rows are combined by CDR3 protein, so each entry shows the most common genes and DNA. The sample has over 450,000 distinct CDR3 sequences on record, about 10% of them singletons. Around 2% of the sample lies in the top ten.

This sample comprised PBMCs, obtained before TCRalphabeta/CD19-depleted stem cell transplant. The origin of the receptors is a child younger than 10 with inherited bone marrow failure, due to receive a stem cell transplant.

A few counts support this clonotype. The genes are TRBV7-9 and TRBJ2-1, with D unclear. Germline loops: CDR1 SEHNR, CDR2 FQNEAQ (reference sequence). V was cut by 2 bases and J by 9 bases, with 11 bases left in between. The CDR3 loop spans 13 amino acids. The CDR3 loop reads CASSLPPGSEQFF. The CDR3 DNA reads TGTGCCAGCAGCTTACCCCCAGGAAGTGAGCAGTTCTTC.

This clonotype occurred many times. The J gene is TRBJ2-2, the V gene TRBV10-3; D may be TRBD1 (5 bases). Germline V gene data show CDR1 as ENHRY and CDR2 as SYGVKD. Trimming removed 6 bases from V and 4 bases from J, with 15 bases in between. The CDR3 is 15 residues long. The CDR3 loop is CAIRPDSFSTGELFF. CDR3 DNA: TGTGCCATCAGACCCGACAGTTTCTCCACCGGGGAGCTGTTTTTT.

The DNA of the CDR3 is TGTGCCAGCAGCTTAGTTTTGGCAGCTGAAGCTTTCTTT. Its translation is CASSLVLAAEAFF. This chain connects TRBV7-2 to TRBJ1-1; D is unresolved. The CDR3 is 13 amino acids. V lost 1 base to trimming and J lost 6 bases, with 9 bases between them. Germline CDR1 is SGHTA and CDR2 is FQGNSA. Filled out from reference TRBV7-2 and TRBJ1-1, the complete variable domain reads GAGVSQSPSNKVTEKGKDVELRCDPISGHTALYWYRQSLGQGLEFLIYFQGNSAPDKSGLPSDRFSAERTGGSVSTLTIQRTQQEDSAVYLCASSLVLAAEAFFGQGTRLTVV.

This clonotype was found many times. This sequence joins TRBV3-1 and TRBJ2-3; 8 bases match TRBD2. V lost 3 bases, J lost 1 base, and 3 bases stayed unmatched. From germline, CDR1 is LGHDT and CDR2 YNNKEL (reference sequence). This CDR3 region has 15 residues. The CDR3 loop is CASSHAGGGTDTQYF. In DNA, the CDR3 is TGTGCCAGCAGCCATGCGGGAGGAGGCACAGATACGCAGTATTTT.

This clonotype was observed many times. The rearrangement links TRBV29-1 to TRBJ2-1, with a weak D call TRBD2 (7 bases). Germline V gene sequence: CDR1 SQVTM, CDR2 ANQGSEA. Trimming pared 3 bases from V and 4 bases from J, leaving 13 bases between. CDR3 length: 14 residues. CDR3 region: CSVEGGAAYNEQFF. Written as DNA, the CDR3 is TGCAGCGTTGAGGGGGGGGCGGCTTACAATGAGCAGTTCTTC.

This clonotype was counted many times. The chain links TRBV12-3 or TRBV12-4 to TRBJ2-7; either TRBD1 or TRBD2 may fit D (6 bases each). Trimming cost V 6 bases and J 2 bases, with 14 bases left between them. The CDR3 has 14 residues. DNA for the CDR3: TGTGCCAGCAGCGCCCTAGGGGGGCCCTACGAGCAGTACTTC. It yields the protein CASSALGGPYEQYF.

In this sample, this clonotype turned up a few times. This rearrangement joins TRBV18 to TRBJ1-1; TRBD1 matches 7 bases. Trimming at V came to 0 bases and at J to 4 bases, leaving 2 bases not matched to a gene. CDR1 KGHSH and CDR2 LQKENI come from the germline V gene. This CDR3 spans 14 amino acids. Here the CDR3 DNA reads TGTGCCAGCTCACCACCGGGACAGTTCACTGAAGCTTTCTTT. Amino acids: CASSPPGQFTEAFF.